The entry below describes one TCR beta chain. This clonotype was seen a single time. Its binding antigen is unknown. Base qualities are not recorded, but no much larger clone differs from it by a single base. A solitary read yields weak support. Library preparation employed RT-PCR. The listed sequencing device is Illumina HiSeq 2500. The public reads were reprocessed in TCRdb via fastp at Q25 and MiXCR, keeping in-frame beta chains. When rows share a CDR3 protein, they turn into one entry using the most common DNA and genes. The sample yields a few hundred thousand distinct CDR3 sequences; approximately 21% were counted once. The top ten hold 9% to 12% of the sample. The record originates from a study of response to subunit inactivated influenza vaccine (dated by TCRdb to about 2018). About the investigation overall: To follow how T cells responded to a trivalent subunit inactivated influenza vaccine, the researchers relied on deep quantitative profiling of the T cell receptor repertoire. General findings and caveats noted by the study authors: It was suggested by the authors that each seasonal influenza vaccination may recruit only a limited number of new T cells.

The cysteine opens and the phenylalanine closes a CDR3 of 15 amino acids. Just CDR3 DNA is preserved here, 45 bases in frame from base 1. CDR1 is given as ENHRY and CDR2 as SYGVKD, both from the germline V gene. V ends up 4 bases short and J 5 bases short, with an unmatched junction base count of 4. The chain is made from TRBV10-3 and TRBJ2-7; 14 middle bases align to TRBD2. This TCR was recovered from a man aged 45 to 75 who received an inactivated influenza vaccine. Donor details come from another sample of the same person, matched by shared clones. Sequenced here: PBMCs from blood, sampled about 19 months after vaccination. The CDR3 corresponds to CAISGTSGGSHEQYF. The DNA reads TGTGCCATCAGTGGGACTAGCGGGGGGTCCCACGAGCAGTACTTC.